This TCR beta chain was identified in a study of T cells after yellow fever vaccination. This clonotype was detected a few times. UMIs and a universal primer site were added when TCR cDNA was made by 5'RACE template switching. Each CDR3 protein gets one entry after TCRdb re-called the 5' RACE reads with MiXCR. The sample carries a few hundred thousand distinct CDR3 sequences, about a sixth recorded once. The germline V gene encodes CDR1 SGHNT and CDR2 YYREEE (reference sequence). The V end was cut by 4 bases, the J end by 5 bases, with 15 bases between. The CDR3 is made up of 14 amino acids. The material was PBMCs, obtained around 5 days after the first yellow fever vaccination. The rearrangement links TRBV5-4 to TRBJ1-1; tentatively, D is TRBD1 (6 bases). The clonotype comes from a man aged 18 to 30 who received the YFV17D yellow fever vaccine. CDR3 coding DNA: TGTGCCAGCAGCGGAATTCACAGGGTTACTGAAGCTTTCTTT. This sequence encodes CASSGIHRVTEAFF.